Reported below is one TCR beta chain. These data are taken from a study of blood T cell repertoires in COVID-19. The wider study: In Cohort 3, a recovered donor had either two negative PCRs, clearance, or symptom resolution. COVID-19 samples collected from the United States, Italy and Spain covered acute and convalescent phases.

Membership in each cohort depended on participant-reported clinical history. Profiling relied on immunoSEQ multiplex PCR, and the TCRdb table lists in-frame clones only, not all of them. The top ten clones hold approximately 3.1% of a sample with some 220,000 clones, 70% to 90% of them seen once. The CDR3 is 15 amino acids. Germline V gene sequence: CDR1 SGHKS, CDR2 YYEKEE (reference sequence). The ends lost 4 bases at V and 7 bases at J; junction bases unmatched: 7. The source of this sequence is a woman between 45 and 65 years old in a cohort exposed to, infected with or recovered from COVID-19 (not recorded which). The chain couples TRBV5-5 to TRBJ1-5; 11 bases fit TRBD1. The sample was PBMCs or T cells enriched from blood (not recorded which). The CDR3 spells CASSREGQGAQPQHF. In DNA, the CDR3 is TGTGCCAGCAGCCGAGAAGGACAGGGGGCACAGCCCCAGCATTTT. Combining the CDR3 with reference TRBV5-5 and TRBJ1-5 gives the whole variable domain DAGVTQSPTHLIKTRGQQVTLRCSPISGHKSVSWYQQVLGQGPQFIFQYYEKEERGRGNFPDRFSARQFPNYSSELNVNALLLGDSALYLCASSREGQGAQPQHFGDGTRLSIL.